Sequencing of this T cell receptor (beta chain) was carried out in a study of blood T cell repertoires in COVID-19. As processed by the authors: Researchers report that nucleated cell counts were estimated from reference gene primer amplification. TCRdb's copy holds only in-frame clones and misses some; the assay was immunoSEQ multiplex PCR. D and trimming come from the DNA, and the V and J calls and clone size come from that table. Among over 250,000 clones listed, around 90% were seen once. Sequences were obtained from peripheral blood. The clonotype comes from a man aged 50 to 60 with acute or convalescent COVID-19.

The CDR3 here is CASSYSGGANYGYTF. The CDR3 nucleotides are TGTGCCAGCAGTTACTCAGGCGGAGCTAACTATGGCTACACCTTC. The rearrangement links TRBV6-5 to TRBJ1-2; D uncertain. Germline CDR1 MNHEY, CDR2 SVGAGI. The CDR3 runs to 15 residues. With 0 bases removed from V and 0 bases from J, the gap between germline ends came to 8 bases.